This TCR beta chain was documented in a study of blood T cell repertoires in COVID-19. Those enrolled in Seattle joined during active infection and were followed longitudinally afterward. The trim removed 5 bases at V and 6 bases at J, leaving 7 bases unmatched. CDR1 and CDR2 (germline): KGHSH, LQKENI. The CDR3 length is 15 residues. In the authors' workflow: Estimated nucleated cell counts came from reference gene primer amplification. The method was immunoSEQ multiplex PCR; TCRdb's version includes in-frame clones alone and lacks a portion of them. That table is the source of V, J and clone size, and D and trimming were worked out from the DNA. This table has roughly 200,000 clones, roughly 76% appearing once.

This TCR came from a woman aged 40 to 55 with COVID-19, enrolled during active disease. Sequenced input: peripheral blood. This rearrangement joins TRBV18 to TRBJ2-7; TRBD2 aligns across 13 bases. CDR3 residues: CASSTGLAGVGEQYF. The CDR3 coding sequence is TGTGCCAGCTCAACCGGACTAGCGGGAGTGGGCGAGCAGTACTTC.